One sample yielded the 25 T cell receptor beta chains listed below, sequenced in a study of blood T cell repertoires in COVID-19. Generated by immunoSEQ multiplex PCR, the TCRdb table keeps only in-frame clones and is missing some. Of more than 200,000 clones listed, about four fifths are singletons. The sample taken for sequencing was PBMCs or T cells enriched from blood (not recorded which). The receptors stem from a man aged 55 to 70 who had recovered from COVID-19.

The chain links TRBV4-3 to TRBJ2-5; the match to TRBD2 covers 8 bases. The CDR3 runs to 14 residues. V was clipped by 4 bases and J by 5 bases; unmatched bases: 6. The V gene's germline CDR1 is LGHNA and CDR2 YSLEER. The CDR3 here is CASSRDREGETQYF. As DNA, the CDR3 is TGCGCCAGCAGCCGCGACCGGGAGGGGGAGACCCAGTACTTC.

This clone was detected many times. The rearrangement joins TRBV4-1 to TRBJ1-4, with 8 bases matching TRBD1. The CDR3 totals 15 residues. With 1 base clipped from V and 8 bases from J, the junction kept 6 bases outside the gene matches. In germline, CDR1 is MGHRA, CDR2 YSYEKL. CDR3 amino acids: CASSQATGVGEKLFF. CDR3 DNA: TGCGCCAGCAGCCAAGCGACAGGGGTCGGGGAAAAACTGTTTTTT.

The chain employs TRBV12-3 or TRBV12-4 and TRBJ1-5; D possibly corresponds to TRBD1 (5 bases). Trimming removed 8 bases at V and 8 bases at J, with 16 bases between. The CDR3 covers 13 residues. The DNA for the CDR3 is TGTGCCAGCCAAACCCGGGGGACGGAGCCCCAGCATTTT. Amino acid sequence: CASQTRGTEPQHF.

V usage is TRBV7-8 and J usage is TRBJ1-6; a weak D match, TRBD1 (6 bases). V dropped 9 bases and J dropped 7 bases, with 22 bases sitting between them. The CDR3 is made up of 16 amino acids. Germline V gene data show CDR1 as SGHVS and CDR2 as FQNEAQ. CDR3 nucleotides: TGTGCCAGTAGGAGTGGTGCAGGGGCTTGGAATTCACCCCTCCACTTT. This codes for CASRSGAGAWNSPLHF.

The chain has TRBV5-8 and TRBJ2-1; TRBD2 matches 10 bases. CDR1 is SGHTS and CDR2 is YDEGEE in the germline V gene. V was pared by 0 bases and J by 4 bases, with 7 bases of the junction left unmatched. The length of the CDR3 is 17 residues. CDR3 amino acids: CASSLAVSSGGYNEQFF. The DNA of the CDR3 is TGTGCCAGCAGCTTGGCCGTCTCTAGCGGGGGTTACAATGAGCAGTTCTTC.

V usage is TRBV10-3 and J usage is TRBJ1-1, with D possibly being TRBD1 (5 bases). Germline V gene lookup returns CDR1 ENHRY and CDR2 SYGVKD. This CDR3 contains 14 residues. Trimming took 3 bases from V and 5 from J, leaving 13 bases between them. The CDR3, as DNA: TGTGCCATCAGTGAAGGACGGGGGAGTACTGAAGCTTTCTTT. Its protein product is CAISEGRGSTEAFF.

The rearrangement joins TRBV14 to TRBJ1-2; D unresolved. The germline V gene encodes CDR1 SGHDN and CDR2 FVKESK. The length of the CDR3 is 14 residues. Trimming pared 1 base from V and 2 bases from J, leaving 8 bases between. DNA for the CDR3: TGTGCCAGCAGCCAAGCGCGGCAGAACTATGGCTACACCTTC. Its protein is CASSQARQNYGYTF. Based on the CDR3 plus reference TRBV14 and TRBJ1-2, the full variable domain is EAGVTQFPSHSVIEKGQTVTLRCDPISGHDNLYWYRRVMGKEIKFLLHFVKESKQDESGMPNNRFLAERTGGTYSTLKVQPAELEDSGVYFCASSQARQNYGYTFGSGTRLTVV.

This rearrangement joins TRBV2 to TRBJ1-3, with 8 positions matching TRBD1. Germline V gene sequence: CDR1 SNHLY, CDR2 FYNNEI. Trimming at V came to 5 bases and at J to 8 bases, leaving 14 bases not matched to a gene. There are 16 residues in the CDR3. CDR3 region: CASSLNGQGLGDTIYF. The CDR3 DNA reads TGTGCCAGCAGTCTCAATGGACAGGGCCTCGGGGACACCATATATTTT.

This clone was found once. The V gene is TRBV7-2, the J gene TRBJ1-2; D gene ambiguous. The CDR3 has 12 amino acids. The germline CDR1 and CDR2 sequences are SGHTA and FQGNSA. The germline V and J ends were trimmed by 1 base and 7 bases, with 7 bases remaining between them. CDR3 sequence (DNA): TGTGCCAGCAGCTTAGGGCCTCGTGGCTACACCTTC. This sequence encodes CASSLGPRGYTF.

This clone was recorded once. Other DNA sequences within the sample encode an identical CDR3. In DNA, the CDR3 is TGTGCCAGTTCAGCGGGACAGGGGGCAAGGACTGAAGCTTTCTTT. This translates into CASSAGQGARTEAFF. The gene calls are TRBV19 and TRBJ1-1, with 12 bases aligning to TRBD1. The CDR3 totals 15 residues. Losses at the gene ends were 8 bases for V and 5 bases for J; bases not matched to a gene: 9. Germline CDR1 LNHDA, CDR2 SQIVND (reference sequence).

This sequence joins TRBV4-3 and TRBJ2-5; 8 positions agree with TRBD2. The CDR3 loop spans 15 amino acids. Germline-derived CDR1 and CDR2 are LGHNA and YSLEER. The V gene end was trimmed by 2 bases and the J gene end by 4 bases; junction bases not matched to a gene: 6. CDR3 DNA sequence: TGCGCCAGCAGCCAACGGACTAGCAGAGGAGAGACCCAGTACTTC. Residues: CASSQRTSRGETQYF.

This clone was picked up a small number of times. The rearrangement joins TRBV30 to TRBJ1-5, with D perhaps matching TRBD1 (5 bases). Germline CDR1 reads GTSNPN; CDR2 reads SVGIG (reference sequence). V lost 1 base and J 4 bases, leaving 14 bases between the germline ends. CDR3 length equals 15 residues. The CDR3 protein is CAWSGKGLENQPQHF. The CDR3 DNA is TGTGCCTGGAGTGGGAAGGGGCTGGAGAATCAGCCCCAGCATTTT.

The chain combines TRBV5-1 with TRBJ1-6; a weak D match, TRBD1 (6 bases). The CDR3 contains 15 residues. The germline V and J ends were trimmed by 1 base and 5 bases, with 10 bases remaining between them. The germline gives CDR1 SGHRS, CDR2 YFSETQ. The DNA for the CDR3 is TGCGCCAGCAGCTTGATGGGGGCTGATAATTCACCCCTCCACTTT. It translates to CASSLMGADNSPLHF.

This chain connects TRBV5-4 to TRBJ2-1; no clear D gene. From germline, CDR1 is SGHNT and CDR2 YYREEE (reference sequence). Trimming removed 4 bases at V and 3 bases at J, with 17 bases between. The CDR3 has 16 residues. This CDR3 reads CASSPSVGVFYNEQFF. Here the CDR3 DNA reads TGTGCCAGCAGCCCCTCGGTGGGCGTCTTCTACAATGAGCAGTTCTTC.

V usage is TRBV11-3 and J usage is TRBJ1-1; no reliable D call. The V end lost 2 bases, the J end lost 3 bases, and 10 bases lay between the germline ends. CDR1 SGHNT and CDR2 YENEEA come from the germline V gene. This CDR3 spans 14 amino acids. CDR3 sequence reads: CASSLYGEHTEAFF. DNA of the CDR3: TGTGCCAGCAGCTTATATGGGGAGCACACTGAAGCTTTCTTT.

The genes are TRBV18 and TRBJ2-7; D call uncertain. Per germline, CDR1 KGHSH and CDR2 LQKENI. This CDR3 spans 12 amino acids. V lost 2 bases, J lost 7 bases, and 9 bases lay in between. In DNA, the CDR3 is TGTGCCAGCTCACCAGCCACACAGGAGCAGTACTTC. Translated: CASSPATQEQYF. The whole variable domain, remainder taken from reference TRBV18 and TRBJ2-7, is NAGVMQNPRHLVRRRGQEARLRCSPMKGHSHVYWYRQLPEEGLKFMVYLQKENIIDESGMPKERFSAEFPKEGPSILRIQQVVRGDSAAYFCASSPATQEQYFGPGTRLTVT.

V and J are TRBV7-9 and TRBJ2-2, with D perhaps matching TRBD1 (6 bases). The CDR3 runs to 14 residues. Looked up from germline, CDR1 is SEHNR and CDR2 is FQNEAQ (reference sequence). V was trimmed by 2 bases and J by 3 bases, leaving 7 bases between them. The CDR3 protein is CASSLYRDTGELFF. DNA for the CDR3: TGTGCCAGCAGCTTATACAGGGACACCGGGGAGCTGTTTTTT. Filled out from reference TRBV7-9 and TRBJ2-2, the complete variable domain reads DTGVSQNPRHKITKRGQNVTFRCDPISEHNRLYWYRQTLGQGPEFLTYFQNEAQLEKSRLLSDRFSAERPKGSFSTLEIQRTEQGDSAMYLCASSLYRDTGELFFGEGSRLTVL.

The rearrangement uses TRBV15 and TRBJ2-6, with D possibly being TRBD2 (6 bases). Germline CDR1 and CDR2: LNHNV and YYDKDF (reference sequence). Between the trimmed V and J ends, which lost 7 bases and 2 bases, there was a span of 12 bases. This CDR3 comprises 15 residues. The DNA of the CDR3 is TGTGCCACCACACCATCGGGAGCTGGGGCCAACGTCCTGACTTTC. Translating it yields CATTPSGAGANVLTF.

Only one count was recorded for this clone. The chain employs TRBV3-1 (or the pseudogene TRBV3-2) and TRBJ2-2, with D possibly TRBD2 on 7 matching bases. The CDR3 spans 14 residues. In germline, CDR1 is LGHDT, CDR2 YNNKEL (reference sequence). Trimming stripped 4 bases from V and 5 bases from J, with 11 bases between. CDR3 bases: TGTGCCAGCAGCCGAGGGGGGGCAACCGGGGAGCTGTTTTTT. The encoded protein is CASSRGGATGELFF.

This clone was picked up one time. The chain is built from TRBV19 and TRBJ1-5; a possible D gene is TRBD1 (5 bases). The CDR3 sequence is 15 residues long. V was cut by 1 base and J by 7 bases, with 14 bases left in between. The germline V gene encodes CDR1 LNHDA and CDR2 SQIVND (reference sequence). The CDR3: CASSIGAGDRQPQHF. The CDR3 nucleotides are TGTGCCAGTAGTATAGGAGCGGGGGATAGGCAGCCCCAGCATTTT. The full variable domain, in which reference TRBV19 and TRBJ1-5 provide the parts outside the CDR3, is DGGITQSPKYLFRKEGQNVTLSCEQNLNHDAMYWYRQDPGQGLRLIYYSQIVNDFQKGDIAEGYSVSREKKESFPLTVTSAQKNPTAFYLCASSIGAGDRQPQHFGDGTRLSIL.

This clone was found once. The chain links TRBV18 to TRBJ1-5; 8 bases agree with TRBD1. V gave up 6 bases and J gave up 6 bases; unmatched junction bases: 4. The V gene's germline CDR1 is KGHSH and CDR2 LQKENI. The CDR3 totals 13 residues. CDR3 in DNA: TGTGCCAGCTCGTGGGGACAGGCTCAGCCCCAGCATTTT. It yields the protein CASSWGQAQPQHF.

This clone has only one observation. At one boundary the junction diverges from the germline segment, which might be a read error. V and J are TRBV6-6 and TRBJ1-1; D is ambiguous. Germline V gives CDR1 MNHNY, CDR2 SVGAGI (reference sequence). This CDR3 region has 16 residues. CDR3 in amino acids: CASTYTSSRSRAEAFF. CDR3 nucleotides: TGTGCCAGCACTTACACGTCCAGCCGGTCTCGGGCTGAAGCTTTCTTT.

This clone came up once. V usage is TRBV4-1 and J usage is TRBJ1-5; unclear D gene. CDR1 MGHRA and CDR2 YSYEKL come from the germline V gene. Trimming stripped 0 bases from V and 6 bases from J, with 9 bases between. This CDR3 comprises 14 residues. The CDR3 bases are TGCGCCAGCAGCCAAGAACCGGGGTTTCAGCCCCAGCATTTT. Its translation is CASSQEPGFQPQHF.

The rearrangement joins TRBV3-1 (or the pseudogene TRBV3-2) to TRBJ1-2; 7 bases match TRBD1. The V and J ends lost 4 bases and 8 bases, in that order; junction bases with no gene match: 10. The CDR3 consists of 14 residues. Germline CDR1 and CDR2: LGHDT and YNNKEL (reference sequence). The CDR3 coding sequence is TGTGCCAGCAGCCCCGAGACAGGGTTTGGCGGCTACACCTTC. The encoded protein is CASSPETGFGGYTF.

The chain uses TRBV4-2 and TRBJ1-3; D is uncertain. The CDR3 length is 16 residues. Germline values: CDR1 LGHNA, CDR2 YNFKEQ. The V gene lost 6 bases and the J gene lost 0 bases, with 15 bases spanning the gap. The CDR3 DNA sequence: TGTGCCAGCAGTCCGAAGGAGCGGATCTCTGGAAACACCATATATTTT. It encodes CASSPKERISGNTIYF.